A single sample gave rise to the 20 T cell receptor beta chains below, sequenced in a study (dated by TCRdb to about 2015). Library preparation was by 5' RACE. For sequencing, an Illumina MiSeq was employed. TCRdb reran the public reads through fastp at Q25 and MiXCR, keeping productive beta chains. One record per CDR3 amino acid sequence lists the most common genes and DNA. This sample is represented by under 65,000 distinct CDR3 sequences; around 26% of them were singletons. The ten top clones hold approximately 3% of the sample. Sequencing was done on a sample of tumor-infiltrating memory CD4+ T cells sorted from the breast tumor. The cell subset or site label for this specimen denotes: memory CD4+ T cells, CD4+CD45RO+CD25-. The source is a female donor with breast cancer.

This clonotype was detected a few times. The chain uses TRBV30 and TRBJ2-7; a possible D gene is TRBD2 (5 bases). Germline V gene sequence: CDR1 GTSNPN, CDR2 SVGIG (reference sequence). The V end was cut by 1 base, the J end by 2 bases, with 15 bases between. The CDR3 extends over 15 amino acids. CDR3: CAWSESWKRPYEQYF. In DNA form, the CDR3 reads TGTGCCTGGAGTGAGTCTTGGAAGCGGCCCTACGAGCAGTACTTC.

The CDR3 nucleotides are TGTGCCAGCAGTGAGCGCGGGGGGGGGCACCAGCCCCAGCATTTT. It specifies CASSERGGGHQPQHF. V gene TRBV6-1 combines with J gene TRBJ1-5; TRBD1 might be the D (6 bases). Trimming removed 3 bases from V and 7 bases from J, with 16 bases in between. Germline CDR1 MNHNS, CDR2 SASEGT. This CDR3 is built from 15 residues.

The chain links TRBV6-2 or TRBV6-3 to TRBJ2-7; perhaps TRBD1 as D (5 bases). The V gene lost 7 bases and the J gene lost 3 bases, with 7 bases spanning the gap. The CDR3 consists of 11 residues. Germline V CDR1 and CDR2: MNHEY, SVGEGT. The CDR3 region is CASTDIYEQYF. CDR3 coding DNA: TGTGCCAGCACGGACATCTACGAGCAGTACTTC.

The chain is built from TRBV9 and TRBJ1-6; D is undetermined. V was shortened by 0 bases and J by 7 bases, with 11 bases between the two germline ends. The germline V gene encodes CDR1 SGDLS and CDR2 YYNGEE. The CDR3 runs 15 residues. The DNA of the CDR3 is TGTGCCAGCAGCGTAGCTCTAGAACCCAATTCACCCCTCCACTTT. Translating gives CASSVALEPNSPLHF.

The chain couples TRBV6-5 to TRBJ2-1; no definite D call. The CDR3 extends over 14 amino acids. V was pared by 6 bases and J by 5 bases, with 14 bases between. Germline loops: CDR1 MNHEY, CDR2 SVGAGI. The CDR3 protein is CASRGSDQHNEQFF. In nucleotides, the CDR3 is TGTGCCAGCAGGGGGTCAGACCAGCACAATGAGCAGTTCTTC.

Concerning this clonotype: A read error is possible here, since a much larger clone lies one base away. The chain uses TRBV12-3 or TRBV12-4 and TRBJ2-1; tentative D call: TRBD1 (6 bases). The CDR3 is made up of 14 amino acids. CDR3 amino acids: CASSTGQHYNGQFF. DNA of the CDR3: TGTGCCAGCAGCACCGGACAGCATTACAATGGGCAGTTCTTC.

This clonotype turned up a few times. This chain uses TRBV12-3 or TRBV12-4 with TRBJ1-2; the D is unclear. The V end lost 2 bases, the J end lost 9 bases, and 7 bases lay between the germline ends. The CDR3 is made up of 11 amino acids. In nucleotides, the CDR3 is TGTGCCAGCAGTTTATCAAATAGCTACACCTTC. Translating gives CASSLSNSYTF.

This clonotype was seen a handful of times. The chain couples TRBV7-3 to TRBJ2-2; D call uncertain. V was cut by 2 bases and J by 4 bases, with 5 bases left in between. This CDR3 is built from 13 residues. The germline V gene has CDR1 SGHTA and CDR2 FQGTGA. The CDR3 bases are TGTGCCAGCAGCTTACGGTCCACCGGGGAGCTGTTTTTT. This encodes CASSLRSTGELFF.

In its sample, this clonotype was seen once. This chain links TRBV11-2 with TRBJ2-3, with TRBD2 matching over 11 bases. The V gene end was trimmed by 3 bases and the J gene end by 0 bases; junction bases not matched to a gene: 2. The CDR3 is made up of 16 amino acids. Germline assignment: CDR1 SGHAT and CDR2 FQNNGV. CDR3 DNA: TGTGCCAGCAGCTTGTTAGCGGGAGGGAGCACAGATACGCAGTATTTT. This codes for CASSLLAGGSTDTQYF. Full variable domain (remainder filled in from reference TRBV11-2 and TRBJ2-3): EAGVAQSPRYKIIEKRQSVAFWCNPISGHATLYWYQQILGQGPKLLIQFQNNGVVDDSQLPKDRFSAERLKGVDSTLKIQPAKLEDSAVYLCASSLLAGGSTDTQYFGPGTRLTVL.

There are a few counts of this clonotype. The genes are TRBV5-5 and TRBJ1-4; D may be TRBD1 (6 bases). From germline, CDR1 is SGHKS and CDR2 YYEKEE (reference sequence). The V end lost 4 bases, the J end lost 4 bases, and 14 bases lay between the germline ends. The CDR3 length is 15 residues. CDR3 region: CASSTSGGGNEKLFF. CDR3 nucleotide sequence: TGTGCCAGCAGCACCTCCGGGGGCGGTAATGAAAAACTGTTTTTT.

The chain employs TRBV20-1 and TRBJ1-2, with 7 bases lining up with TRBD1. CDR1 and CDR2 from the germline V gene are DFQATT and SNEGSKA (reference sequence). The V gene end was trimmed by 4 bases and the J gene end by 8 bases; junction bases not matched to a gene: 10. The length of the CDR3 is 13 residues. The CDR3 reads CSATPTGRGGYTF. The CDR3 bases are TGCAGTGCTACCCCGACAGGGCGGGGCGGCTACACCTTC.

J is TRBJ2-3 and V is TRBV3-1; D is ambiguous. The germline V gene encodes CDR1 LGHDT and CDR2 YNNKEL (reference sequence). The length of the CDR3 is 11 residues. Trimming took off 7 bases at V and 2 bases at J, with 4 bases between the two ends. The CDR3 nucleotides are TGTGCCAGCACCCACACAGATACGCAGTATTTT. Its protein product is CASTHTDTQYF.

The V call is TRBV5-6, the J call TRBJ2-1; TRBD2 aligns across 7 bases. V lost 1 base and J lost 9; bases outside the gene matches: 7. The CDR3 has 14 amino acids. Germline-derived CDR1 and CDR2 are SGHDT and YYEEEE. The CDR3 DNA is TGTGCCAGCAGCTTGTACGGGACGGGGGGTGAGCAGTTCTTC. It codes for CASSLYGTGGEQFF.

The DNA of the CDR3 is TGTGCCACCAACAGGGACGGCACAGATACGCAGTATTTT. This codes for CATNRDGTDTQYF. The chain has TRBV24-1 and TRBJ2-3; TRBD1 might be the D (6 bases). This CDR3 contains 13 residues. The V gene lost 8 bases and the J gene lost 1 base, with 9 bases spanning the gap. Germline lookup yields CDR1 KGHDR and CDR2 SFDVKD.

This clonotype was counted only a few times. The V and J genes are TRBV7-6 and TRBJ2-3; D is uncertain. This CDR3 contains 14 residues. Trimming pared 1 base from V and 3 bases from J, leaving 8 bases between. Germline V CDR1 and CDR2: SGHVS, FNYEAQ. CDR3 loop: CASSLGMRTDTQYF. CDR3 DNA: TGTGCCAGCAGCTTAGGGATGAGGACAGATACGCAGTATTTT.

Concerning this clonotype: In this CDR3 the conserved last residue, phenylalanine or tryptophan, is missing, so a read error is likely. The chain has TRBV7-3 and TRBJ2-3; 9 bases match TRBD1. CDR1 is SGHTA, CDR2 FQGTGA, per germline. Trimming took 8 bases from V and 1 from J; bases not matched to a gene: 7. The CDR3 is 15 residues long. The CDR3: CASGGTGMGTDTQYL. Written as DNA, the CDR3 is TGTGCCAGCGGGGGGACAGGGATGGGCACAGATACGCAGTATTTG.

The chain couples TRBV29-1 to TRBJ1-2, with TRBD1 identical over 10 bases. The CDR3 covers 14 residues. Per germline, CDR1 SQVTM and CDR2 ANQGSEA. The V segment lost 2 bases and the J segment 8 bases; nucleotides outside the gene matches: 8. The CDR3 DNA sequence: TGCAGCGTTGAAAACGTCGGGACAGGGGACGGCTACACCTTC. It translates to CSVENVGTGDGYTF.

As concerns this clonotype: The junction and the germline gene differ at one end; a read error may be behind it. The V and J genes are TRBV5-1 and TRBJ2-5; 8 nucleotides align to TRBD2. CDR3 length: 15 amino acids. Germline V gene lookup returns CDR1 SGHRS and CDR2 YFSETQ. The CDR3 reads CASSLVAGGRETQYF. The CDR3 nucleotides read TGTGCCAGCAGCTTGGTTGCGGGAGGACGCGAGACCCAGTACTTC.

This clonotype turned up a few times. The chain recombines TRBV7-9 with TRBJ2-3; D possibly matches TRBD1 or TRBD2 (5 bases each). CDR1 is SEHNR, CDR2 FQNEAQ, per germline (reference sequence). The CDR3 has 14 residues. Trimming stripped 5 bases from V and 6 bases from J, with 15 bases between. The chain's CDR3 is CASSKGTGWDTQYF. The CDR3 DNA reads TGTGCCAGCAGCAAAGGGACGGGGTGGGATACGCAGTATTTT.

This clonotype occurred many times. The rearrangement uses TRBV6-5 and TRBJ1-5, with D possibly being TRBD1 (5 bases). CDR1 and CDR2 (germline): MNHEY, SVGAGI. V gave up 5 bases and J gave up 4 bases, with 15 bases separating them. The CDR3 covers 15 residues. The CDR3 sequence: CASSQTGTANQPQHF. CDR3 DNA sequence: TGTGCCAGCAGTCAAACCGGGACTGCTAATCAGCCCCAGCATTTT.